This T cell receptor beta chain originates from a study of T cell responses to AZD1222 COVID-19 vaccine. Sequencing was performed with immunoSEQ multiplex PCR; in TCRdb, only in-frame clones are kept and a portion is missing. The repertoire has approximately 80,000 clones, 75% to 90% of them found once; the top ten carry roughly 29%. The CDR3 consists of 12 residues. Germline V CDR1 and CDR2: GTSNPN, SVGIG (reference sequence). The J segment lost 2 bases and the V segment lost 7 bases, leaving 5 bases of the junction unmatched. This receptor was identified in an adult in good health. The rearrangement uses TRBV30 and TRBJ2-7; 7 bases are shared with TRBD1. Sequencing used peripheral blood, obtained on day 0 of AZD1222 vaccination. The CDR3 DNA sequence: TGTGCCTCACAGGGGACCCCCTACGAGCAGTACTTC. It yields the protein CASQGTPYEQYF.